This is a list of T cell receptor beta chains from one sample in a study of cytomegalovirus exposure and HLA in healthy donors. Profiled with immunoSEQ multiplex PCR; TCRdb holds only in-frame clones, not every one. The sample lists over 150,000 clones, 81% occurring once. The sample was PBMCs. These receptor sequences come from a woman aged 45-65 years in good health and CMV-seronegative. Both conserved end residues are part of each CDR3. The D gene is left open where the match is weak. Clone size is not always given. Where it is, it says once, few, many or a class for expanded clones.

j_gene: TRBJ2-7
abundance: NA
d_gene: TRBD1
v_gene: TRBV7-9
CDR3nt: TGTGCCAGCAGCTTGGGGACAGGGGGCCTGTACGAGCAGTACTTC
CDR3aa: CASSLGTGGLYEQYF

j_gene: TRBJ1-1
abundance: NA
d_gene: TRBD1
v_gene: TRBV28
CDR3nt: TGTGCCAGCAGTTTCGGGACAGGGGTAAGGGCTGAAGCTTTCTTT
CDR3aa: CASSFGTGVRAEAFF

j_gene: TRBJ2-7
abundance: NA
d_gene: NA
v_gene: TRBV4-2
CDR3nt: TGTGCCAGCAGCCAAGATCCGGGGGCCTACGAGCAGTACTTC
CDR3aa: CASSQDPGAYEQYF

j_gene: TRBJ2-1
abundance: NA
d_gene: TRBD2
v_gene: TRBV19
CDR3nt: TGTGCCAGCAGGGACTACTACAATGAGCAGTTCTTC
CDR3aa: CASRDYYNEQFF

j_gene: TRBJ1-1
abundance: once
d_gene: TRBD1
v_gene: TRBV28
CDR3nt: TGTGCCAGCAGTCCACCAGGGGGCAACACTGAAGCTTTCTTT
CDR3aa: CASSPPGGNTEAFF

j_gene: TRBJ1-1
abundance: NA
d_gene: TRBD1
v_gene: TRBV27
CDR3nt: TGTGCCAGCAGGACCCTCGGGACAGGTAACACTGAAGCTTTCTTT
CDR3aa: CASRTLGTGNTEAFF

j_gene: TRBJ1-5
abundance: NA
d_gene: NA
v_gene: TRBV4-2
CDR3nt: TGTGCCAGCAGCCAAGAGGGTTCCTCCAGGGGTCAGCCCCAGCATTTT
CDR3aa: CASSQEGSSRGQPQHF

j_gene: TRBJ1-1
abundance: once
d_gene: NA
v_gene: TRBV5-1
CDR3nt: TGCGCCAGCAGCACCCGAACGCCAGAAAACACTGAAGCTTTCTTT
CDR3aa: CASSTRTPENTEAFF

j_gene: TRBJ2-1
abundance: NA
d_gene: TRBD2
v_gene: TRBV7-2
CDR3nt: TGTGCCAGCAGCTTAGTGCGGGGGGTATACAATGAGCAGTTCTTC
CDR3aa: CASSLVRGVYNEQFF

j_gene: TRBJ1-1
abundance: NA
d_gene: TRBD1
v_gene: TRBV9
CDR3nt: TGTGCCAGCAGCGTCGGACAGGGCCGAGCTTTCTTT
CDR3aa: CASSVGQGRAFF

j_gene: TRBJ1-1
abundance: NA
d_gene: NA
v_gene: TRBV27
CDR3nt: TGTGCCAGCAGTTTCGACAGCTACACTGAAGCTTTCTTT
CDR3aa: CASSFDSYTEAFF

j_gene: TRBJ2-5
abundance: NA
d_gene: TRBD1
v_gene: TRBV5-4
CDR3nt: TGTGCCAGCAGCCCGACCACAGGGGTTGGAGAGACCCAGTACTTC
CDR3aa: CASSPTTGVGETQYF

j_gene: TRBJ2-3
abundance: NA
d_gene: TRBD1
v_gene: TRBV9
CDR3nt: TGTGCCAGCAGCGTCGGGGACAGGGACACAGATACGCAGTATTTT
CDR3aa: CASSVGDRDTDTQYF

j_gene: TRBJ2-4
abundance: NA
d_gene: TRBD1
v_gene: TRBV27
CDR3nt: TGTGCCAGCAGTTTGACAGGGGTCCGTCCAAACATTCAGTACTTC
CDR3aa: CASSLTGVRPNIQYF

j_gene: TRBJ1-2
abundance: NA
d_gene: NA
v_gene: TRBV7-9
CDR3nt: TGTGCCAGCAGCTTGGGGGAGGGACCCTATGGCTACACCTTC
CDR3aa: CASSLGEGPYGYTF